This TCR beta chain was retrieved from a study of breast tumors, draining lymph nodes, adjacent tissues. CDR1 and CDR2 (germline): MNHEY, SVGEGT. The CDR3 sequence is 15 residues long. V lost 4 bases and J 8 bases, leaving 21 bases between the germline ends. Study results and caveats: Tumor and nontumor repertoires were significantly more similar in luminal-like than in basal-like breast cancer. Data only fit, rather than demonstrated, lymph node origin of most tumor T cells. Findings are consistent with lymph node origin and intratumoral expansion of most tumor T cells. Tumor repertoires ranked between lymph nodes and nontumor tissue in diversity, with V and J gene preferences.

This clonotype came up many times. The antigen is undetermined. Samples came from axillary lymph nodes draining the breast cancer. TCRdb independently ran MiXCR on the multiplex PCR reads; one entry per CDR3 protein. The sample lists hundreds of thousands of distinct CDR3 sequences, roughly 30% occurring once. This chain uses TRBV6-2 or TRBV6-3 with TRBJ2-7, with D possibly matching TRBD2 (6 bases). The sample was axillary lymph node tissue. This receptor was identified in a female donor with breast cancer. Some clones in this sample may be carry-over from other donors' samples. The chain's CDR3 is CASSSGGARSRQQYF. CDR3 nucleotides: TGTGCCAGCAGTTCCGGAGGGGCTCGAAGTCGGCAGCAGTACTTC.